The present T cell receptor beta chain was sequenced within a study of blood T cell repertoires in COVID-19. Study-wide context: Both acute and convalescent COVID-19 samples were obtained from the United States, Italy and Spain.

The protocol was immunoSEQ multiplex PCR, while the TCRdb copy is restricted to in-frame clones and leaves out a portion. The sample contains approximately 270,000 clones, more than 80% of which appear only once. Germline CDR1 MNHNS, CDR2 SASEGT. The length of the CDR3 is 18 residues. V lost 8 bases, J lost 2 bases, and 20 bases stayed unmatched. Cohorts were assigned according to the clinical history that participants reported. V gene TRBV6-1 combines with J gene TRBJ1-2; TRBD1 aligns across 7 bases. The clonotype comes from a woman aged 25 to 39 with acute COVID-19. Sequences were obtained from PBMCs or T cells enriched from blood (not recorded which). CDR3 DNA sequence: TGTGCCAGCGGTGGGGACCCAGGGGGTCAGCCCTACAACTATGGCTACACCTTC. Amino acids: CASGGDPGGQPYNYGYTF.